Detailed here is one TCR beta chain. Here immunoSEQ multiplex PCR was the method, and the copy in TCRdb shows in-frame clones only, minus some. Found here are 100,000 to 110,000 clones, more than 85% of them singletons; the top ten hold more than 15%. The CDR3 runs to 13 residues. The germline V gene has CDR1 MDHEN and CDR2 SYDVKM. Trimming pared 3 bases from V and 5 bases from J, leaving 5 bases between. The data stem from a study of control samples from healthy donors and cancer patients. This chain links TRBV28 with TRBJ1-6; unclear D gene. Sequencing was done on a sample of blood. This receptor was taken from a woman aged 50 to 60 in good health. As DNA, the CDR3 is TGTGCCAGCAGTTTCCTCAATAATTCACCCCTCCACTTT. Translating it yields CASSFLNNSPLHF.